The next 16 T cell receptor beta chains were all read from a single sample in a study of T cell responses to AZD1222 COVID-19 vaccine. TCRdb's copy holds only in-frame clones and misses some; the assay was immunoSEQ multiplex PCR. The table includes 45,000 to 65,000 clones, approximately 80% detected once. The specimen comprised peripheral blood, sampled 28 days after the second AZD1222 dose. Receptor source: an adult who received the AZD1222 COVID-19 vaccine.

The chain has TRBV7-9 and TRBJ2-6; D is undetermined. Germline-derived CDR1 and CDR2 are SEHNR and FQNEAQ (reference sequence). Between the trimmed V and J ends, which lost 7 bases and 0 bases, there was a span of 7 bases. This CDR3 is 14 amino acids long. As DNA, the CDR3 is TGTGCCAGCACCAGTACCTCTGGGGCCAACGTCCTGACTTTC. It specifies CASTSTSGANVLTF. The full variable domain, rest sourced from reference TRBV7-9 and TRBJ2-6, is DTGVSQNPRHKITKRGQNVTFRCDPISEHNRLYWYRQTLGQGPEFLTYFQNEAQLEKSRLLSDRFSAERPKGSFSTLEIQRTEQGDSAMYLCASTSTSGANVLTFGAGSRLTVL.

This chain uses TRBV19 with TRBJ1-6; possibly TRBD1 for D (5 bases). The CDR3 consists of 12 residues. Germline values: CDR1 LNHDA, CDR2 SQIVND (reference sequence). V lost 9 bases and J lost 8, with 11 bases in between. This CDR3 is CASRDGYSPLHF. The DNA for the CDR3 is TGTGCCAGCCGGGACGGATATTCACCCCTCCACTTT.

The chain joins TRBV3-1 (or the pseudogene TRBV3-2) to TRBJ2-1, with 16 bases lining up with TRBD2. The CDR3 loop spans 17 amino acids. Germline V gene data show CDR1 as LGHDT and CDR2 as YNNKEL (reference sequence). Losses at the gene ends were 3 bases for V and 3 bases for J; bases not matched to a gene: 2. The CDR3 nucleotides are TGTGCCAGCAGCCAGGGACTAGCGGGAGGGGTCTACAATGAGCAGTTCTTC. This encodes CASSQGLAGGVYNEQFF.

V gene TRBV19 combines with J gene TRBJ1-5; tentatively, D is TRBD1 (5 bases). CDR3 length equals 15 residues. From germline, CDR1 is LNHDA and CDR2 SQIVND (reference sequence). V was pared by 7 bases and J by 0 bases, with 13 bases between. The CDR3 spells CASIAGTYSNQPQHF. DNA for the CDR3: TGTGCCAGTATTGCGGGGACCTATAGCAATCAGCCCCAGCATTTT.

V and J are TRBV14 and TRBJ1-1; possible D gene TRBD1, 5 bases. V shed 0 bases and J shed 5 bases, with 16 bases lying between them. This CDR3 comprises 16 residues. The germline V gene has CDR1 SGHDN and CDR2 FVKESK. As DNA, the CDR3 is TGTGCCAGCAGCCAAGAGGGGGGACGGATAAGGACTGAAGCTTTCTTT. It yields the protein CASSQEGGRIRTEAFF.

This clone occurred once. The chain employs TRBV6-5 and TRBJ2-1; TRBD2 aligns across 10 bases. The CDR3 covers 14 residues. J was trimmed by 9 bases and V by 7 bases; bases with no gene match: 9. Germline V gene data show CDR1 as MNHEY and CDR2 as SVGAGI. CDR3 sequence (DNA): TGTGCCAGCAAAATAAGCGGGAGGGCCGGTGAGCAGTTCTTC. As protein: CASKISGRAGEQFF.

The chain links TRBV11-3 to TRBJ2-5; 8 bases are shared with TRBD1. CDR3 size: 15 residues. V lost 5 bases to trimming and J lost 5 bases; unmatched junction nucleotides: 10. Germline assignment: CDR1 SGHNT and CDR2 YENEEA. CDR3 protein: CASSPDPGGRETQYF. The DNA for the CDR3 is TGTGCCAGCAGCCCAGACCCAGGGGGCCGGGAGACCCAGTACTTC.

This clone has just a few counts. CDR3 amino acids: CASTGRGNQPQHF. In DNA form, the CDR3 reads TGTGCCAGCACCGGGCGGGGCAATCAGCCCCAGCATTTT. The chain couples TRBV2 to TRBJ1-5; D call uncertain. CDR3 length equals 13 residues. The V gene's germline CDR1 is SNHLY and CDR2 FYNNEI. Trimming took off 7 bases at V and 2 bases at J, with 9 bases between the two ends.

Here the CDR3 reads CASSTGLRNTEAFF. The CDR3 DNA reads as TGTGCCAGCAGTACCGGACTCAGGAACACTGAAGCTTTCTTT. The chain combines TRBV6-2 or TRBV6-3 with TRBJ1-1; no firm D call. The CDR3 is 14 amino acids. The V and J ends lost 5 bases and 1 base respectively, with 11 bases between them. Germline-derived CDR1 and CDR2 are MNHEY and SVGEGT.

This chain uses TRBV5-1 with TRBJ1-5, with 7 bases matching TRBD1. The CDR3 contains 13 residues. Germline V gives CDR1 SGHRS, CDR2 YFSETQ. The trim removed 4 bases at V and 6 bases at J, leaving 4 bases unmatched. CDR3: CASSTGDRQPQHF. CDR3 in DNA: TGCGCCAGCAGCACAGGGGATCGTCAGCCCCAGCATTTT.

In nucleotides, the CDR3 is TGTGCCAGCAGCTTGAATAGCGGGAGAACGTACGAGCAGTACTTC. It is translated as CASSLNSGRTYEQYF. This chain links TRBV11-3 with TRBJ2-7, with 9 bases lining up with TRBD2. Germline V gives CDR1 SGHNT, CDR2 YENEEA. J was trimmed by 4 bases and V by 3 bases; bases with no gene match: 7. This CDR3 contains 15 residues.

This chain uses TRBV18 with TRBJ2-5; possible D gene TRBD2, 5 bases. V lost 8 bases, J lost 4 bases, and 17 bases lay in between. The CDR3 contains 14 residues. CDR1 and CDR2 from the germline V gene are KGHSH and LQKENI. CDR3 in amino acids: CASTKVRDGETQYF. The CDR3 coding sequence is TGTGCCAGCACAAAGGTTCGGGATGGAGAGACCCAGTACTTC.

The chain carries TRBV30 and TRBJ1-5, with D unresolved. The CDR3 loop spans 14 amino acids. With 0 bases removed from V and 9 bases from J, the gap between germline ends came to 15 bases. Per germline, CDR1 GTSNPN and CDR2 SVGIG (reference sequence). The CDR3 DNA reads as TGTGCCTGGAGTGTAGGTGGGCCCGGGCCGCCCCAGCATTTT. Its translation is CAWSVGGPGPPQHF.

On this clone: Other DNA sequences of this sample code for an identical CDR3. This chain uses TRBV5-1 with TRBJ1-4; no firm D call. The germline V and J ends were trimmed by 2 bases and 3 bases, with 5 bases remaining between them. Germline V lookup: CDR1 SGHRS, CDR2 YFSETQ. The CDR3 length is 13 residues. CDR3 in amino acids: CASSLEANEKLFF. In nucleotides, the CDR3 is TGCGCCAGCAGCTTAGAGGCTAATGAAAAACTGTTTTTT.

The chain recombines TRBV5-1 with TRBJ1-2; D possibly corresponds to TRBD1 (6 bases). The V and J ends lost 4 bases and 3 bases respectively, with 22 bases between them. This CDR3 has 17 amino acids. Germline CDR1 and CDR2: SGHRS and YFSETQ. CDR3 loop: CASSLSPGTPGDYGYTF. The CDR3 DNA sequence: TGCGCCAGCAGCCTCTCTCCCGGGACACCGGGGGACTATGGCTACACCTTC.

V gene TRBV19 combines with J gene TRBJ1-2, with 8 positions matching TRBD1. V was pared by 6 bases and J by 5 bases, with 8 bases of the junction left unmatched. Germline-derived CDR1 and CDR2 are LNHDA and SQIVND (reference sequence). The CDR3 extends over 14 amino acids. The CDR3 sequence: CASSPDRVGYGYTF. The CDR3 coding sequence is TGTGCCAGTAGCCCGGACAGGGTGGGGTATGGCTACACCTTC. The complete variable domain, with remaining parts taken from reference TRBV19 and TRBJ1-2, reads DGGITQSPKYLFRKEGQNVTLSCEQNLNHDAMYWYRQDPGQGLRLIYYSQIVNDFQKGDIAEGYSVSREKKESFPLTVTSAQKNPTAFYLCASSPDRVGYGYTFGSGTRLTVV.